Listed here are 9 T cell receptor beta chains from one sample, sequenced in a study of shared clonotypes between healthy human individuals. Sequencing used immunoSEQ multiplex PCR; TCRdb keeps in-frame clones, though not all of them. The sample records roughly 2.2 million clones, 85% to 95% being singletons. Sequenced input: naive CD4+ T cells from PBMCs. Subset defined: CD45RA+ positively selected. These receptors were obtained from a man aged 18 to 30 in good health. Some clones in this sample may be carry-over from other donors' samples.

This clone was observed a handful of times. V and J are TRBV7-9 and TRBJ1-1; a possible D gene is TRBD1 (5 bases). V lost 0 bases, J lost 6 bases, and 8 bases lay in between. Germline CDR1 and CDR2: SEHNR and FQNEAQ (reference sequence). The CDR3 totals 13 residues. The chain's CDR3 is CASSLAGTPEAFF. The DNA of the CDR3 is TGTGCCAGCAGCTTAGCGGGGACTCCTGAAGCTTTCTTT. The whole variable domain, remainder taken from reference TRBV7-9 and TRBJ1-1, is DTGVSQNPRHKITKRGQNVTFRCDPISEHNRLYWYRQTLGQGPEFLTYFQNEAQLEKSRLLSDRFSAERPKGSFSTLEIQRTEQGDSAMYLCASSLAGTPEAFFGQGTRLTVV.

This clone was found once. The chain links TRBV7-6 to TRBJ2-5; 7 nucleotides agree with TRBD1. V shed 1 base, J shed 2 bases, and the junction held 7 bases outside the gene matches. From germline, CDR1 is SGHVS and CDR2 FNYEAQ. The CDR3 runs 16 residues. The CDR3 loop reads CASSLGSGGRQETQYF. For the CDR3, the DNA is TGTGCCAGCAGCTTAGGGTCAGGGGGTAGGCAAGAGACCCAGTACTTC.

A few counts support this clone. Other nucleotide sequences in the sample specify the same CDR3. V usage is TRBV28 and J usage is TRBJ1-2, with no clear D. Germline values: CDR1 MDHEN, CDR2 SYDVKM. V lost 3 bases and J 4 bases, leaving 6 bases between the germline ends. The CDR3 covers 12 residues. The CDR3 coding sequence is TGTGCCAGCAGTTTGCGGACCTATGGCTACACCTTC. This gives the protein CASSLRTYGYTF.

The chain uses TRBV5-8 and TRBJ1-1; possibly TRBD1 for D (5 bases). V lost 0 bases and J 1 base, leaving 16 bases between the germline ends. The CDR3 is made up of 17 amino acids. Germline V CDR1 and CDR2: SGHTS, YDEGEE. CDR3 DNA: TGTGCCAGCAGCTTGGTTAAGAGGTGGGACGGGAACACTGAAGCTTTCTTT. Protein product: CASSLVKRWDGNTEAFF.

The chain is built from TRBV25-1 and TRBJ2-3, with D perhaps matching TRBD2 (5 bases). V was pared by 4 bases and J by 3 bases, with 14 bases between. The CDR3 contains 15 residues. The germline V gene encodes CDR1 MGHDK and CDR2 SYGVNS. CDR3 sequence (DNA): TGTGCCAGCAGTGGAGCAGGCGGACTTACAGATACGCAGTATTTT. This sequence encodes CASSGAGGLTDTQYF.

The chain's CDR3 is CSVEGDSPNTQYF. The CDR3 DNA sequence: TGCAGCGTTGAAGGGGACAGCCCTAATACGCAGTATTTT. The chain uses TRBV29-1 and TRBJ2-3; TRBD1 matches at 7 bases. The J segment lost 7 bases and the V segment lost 1 base, leaving 5 bases of the junction unmatched. Germline V gives CDR1 SQVTM, CDR2 ANQGSEA. The CDR3 totals 13 residues.

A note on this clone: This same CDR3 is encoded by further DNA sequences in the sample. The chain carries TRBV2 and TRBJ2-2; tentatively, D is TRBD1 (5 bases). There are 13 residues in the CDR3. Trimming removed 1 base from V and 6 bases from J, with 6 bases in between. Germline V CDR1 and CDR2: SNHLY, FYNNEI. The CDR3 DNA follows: TGTGCCAGCAGTGAAGAAGGGGCCGGGGAGCTGTTTTTT. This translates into CASSEEGAGELFF.

CDR3 loop: CASSQREGRDEQFF. As DNA, the CDR3 is TGTGCCAGCAGCCAGCGGGAGGGGCGAGATGAGCAGTTCTTC. This chain connects TRBV7-2 to TRBJ2-1, with TRBD2 matching 10 bases. This CDR3 contains 14 residues. Germline-derived CDR1 and CDR2 are SGHTA and FQGNSA. After removal of 5 bases from V and 8 bases from J, the junction contained 6 bases not matched to a gene.

The CDR3 here is CASSVYWGHKNTEAFF. The CDR3 nucleotides are TGTGCCAGCAGCGTGTACTGGGGACACAAGAACACTGAAGCTTTCTTT. The J gene is TRBJ1-1, the V gene TRBV5-8; D may be TRBD1 (6 bases). This CDR3 has 16 residues. The V gene lost 4 bases and the J gene lost 1 base, with 17 bases spanning the gap. The V gene's germline CDR1 is SGHTS and CDR2 YDEGEE. Using reference TRBV5-8 and TRBJ1-1 for the parts outside the CDR3, the full variable domain is EAGVTQSPTHLIKTRGQQATLRCSPISGHTSVYWYQQALGLGLQFLLWYDEGEERNRGNFPPRFSGRQFPNYSSELNVNALELEDSALYLCASSVYWGHKNTEAFFGQGTRLTVV.